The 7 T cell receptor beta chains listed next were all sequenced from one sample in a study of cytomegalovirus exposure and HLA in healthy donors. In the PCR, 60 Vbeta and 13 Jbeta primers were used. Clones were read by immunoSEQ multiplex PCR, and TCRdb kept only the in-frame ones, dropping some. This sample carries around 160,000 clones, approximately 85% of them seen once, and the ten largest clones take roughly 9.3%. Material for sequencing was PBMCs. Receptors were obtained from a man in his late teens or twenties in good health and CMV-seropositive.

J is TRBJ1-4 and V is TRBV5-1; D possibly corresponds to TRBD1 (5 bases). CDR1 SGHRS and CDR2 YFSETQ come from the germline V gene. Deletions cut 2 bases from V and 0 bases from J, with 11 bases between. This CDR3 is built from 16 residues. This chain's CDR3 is CASSFGTGATNEKLFF. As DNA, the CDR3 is TGCGCCAGCAGCTTCGGGACGGGAGCAACTAATGAAAAACTGTTTTTT.

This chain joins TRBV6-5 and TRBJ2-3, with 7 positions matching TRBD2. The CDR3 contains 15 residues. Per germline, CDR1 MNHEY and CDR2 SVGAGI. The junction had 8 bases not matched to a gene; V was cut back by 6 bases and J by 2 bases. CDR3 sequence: CASRNGGLNTDTQYF. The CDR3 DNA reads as TGTGCCAGCAGGAACGGGGGGTTAAACACAGATACGCAGTATTTT.

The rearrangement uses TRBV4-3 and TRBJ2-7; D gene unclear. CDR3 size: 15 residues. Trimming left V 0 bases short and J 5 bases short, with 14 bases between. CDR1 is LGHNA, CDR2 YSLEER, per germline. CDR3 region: CASSQDRSVLNEQYF. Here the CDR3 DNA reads TGCGCCAGCAGCCAAGATCGGTCCGTACTGAACGAGCAGTACTTC.

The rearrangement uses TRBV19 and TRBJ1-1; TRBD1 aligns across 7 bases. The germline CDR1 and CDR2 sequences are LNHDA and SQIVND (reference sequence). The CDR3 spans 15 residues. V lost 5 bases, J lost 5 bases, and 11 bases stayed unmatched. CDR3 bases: TGTGCCAGTAGTCCCCGGACAGGAAAAGGAACTGAAGCTTTCTTT. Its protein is CASSPRTGKGTEAFF.

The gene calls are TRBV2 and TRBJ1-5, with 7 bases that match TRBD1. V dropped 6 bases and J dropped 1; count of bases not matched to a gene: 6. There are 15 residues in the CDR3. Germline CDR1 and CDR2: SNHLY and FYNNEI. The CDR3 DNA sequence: TGTGCCAGCAGAGTACAGGGGATAAGCAATCAGCCCCAGCATTTT. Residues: CASRVQGISNQPQHF.

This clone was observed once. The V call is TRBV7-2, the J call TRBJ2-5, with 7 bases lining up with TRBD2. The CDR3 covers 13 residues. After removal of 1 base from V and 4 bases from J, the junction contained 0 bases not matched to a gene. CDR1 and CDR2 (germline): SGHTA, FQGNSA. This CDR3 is CASSLGGGETQYF. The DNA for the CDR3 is TGTGCCAGCAGCTTAGGCGGGGGAGAGACCCAGTACTTC.

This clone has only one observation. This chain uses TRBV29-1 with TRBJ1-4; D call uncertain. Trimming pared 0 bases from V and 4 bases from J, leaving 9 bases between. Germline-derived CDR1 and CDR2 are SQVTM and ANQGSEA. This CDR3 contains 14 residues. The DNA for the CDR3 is TGCAGCGTTGAAGATCCAAGGAGTAATGAAAAACTGTTTTTT. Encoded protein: CSVEDPRSNEKLFF.